What follows are 16 T cell receptor beta chains derived from one specimen sequenced in a study of post-analysis software for immune sequencing data. Prepared libraries of TCR beta cDNA carried unique molecular identifiers. TCRdb called the PCR reads again in MiXCR, with one record for every CDR3 protein. The sample carries hundreds of thousands of distinct CDR3 sequences, roughly 38% recorded once. Findings of the study overall: A handful of TRBV segments were significantly more frequent in patients than in controls. TRBV5-6, TRBV5-1 and TRBV20-1 were among these segments.

Their antigens remain unidentified. Sequenced material: blood. The receptors originated from a girl aged 2-10 years with multiple sclerosis.

This rearrangement joins TRBV7-2 to TRBJ2-3, with TRBD2 identical over 8 bases. Germline lookup yields CDR1 SGHTA and CDR2 FQGNSA. CDR3 length equals 14 residues. The trim removed 4 bases at V and 6 bases at J, leaving 6 bases unmatched. Here the CDR3 DNA reads TGTGCCAGCAGCTCGGGGGGGGGAGGGGATACGCAGTATTTT. As protein: CASSSGGGGDTQYF.

The V and J genes are TRBV19 and TRBJ1-4; the match to TRBD1 covers 8 bases. Germline CDR1 reads LNHDA; CDR2 reads SQIVND (reference sequence). The ends lost 5 bases at V and 4 bases at J; junction bases unmatched: 12. CDR3 length: 17 amino acids. CDR3 protein: CASSSLRTGHLNEKLFF. The CDR3 bases are TGTGCCAGTAGTTCTCTCCGGACAGGGCATCTTAATGAAAAACTGTTTTTT.

The chain is built from TRBV2 and TRBJ2-7; 7 bases agree with TRBD1. The CDR3 has 17 amino acids. Germline V gives CDR1 SNHLY, CDR2 FYNNEI. The V segment lost 0 bases and the J segment 2 bases; nucleotides outside the gene matches: 10. CDR3 in amino acids: CASSEAEKGQRPYEQYF. CDR3 bases: TGTGCCAGCAGTGAAGCGGAGAAGGGACAGCGGCCCTACGAGCAGTACTTC.

This clonotype was seen ten or more times. This chain uses TRBV20-1 with TRBJ2-7, with 12 bases matching TRBD2. This CDR3 contains 16 residues. After removal of 2 bases from V and 0 bases from J, the junction contained 5 bases not matched to a gene. Germline values: CDR1 DFQATT, CDR2 SNEGSKA (reference sequence). The CDR3 is CSARSSGRGSSYEQYF. Here the CDR3 DNA reads TGCAGTGCTAGATCTAGCGGGAGGGGGAGCTCCTACGAGCAGTACTTC.

The chain uses TRBV9 and TRBJ2-6, with D unclear. CDR1 is SGDLS, CDR2 YYNGEE, per germline. V lost 3 bases, J lost 4 bases, and 8 bases lay in between. This CDR3 is 14 amino acids long. The CDR3 sequence: CASSAWNGANVLTF. The CDR3 DNA reads TGTGCCAGCAGCGCGTGGAACGGGGCCAACGTCCTGACTTTC.

This clonotype was seen once. The genes are TRBV20-1 and TRBJ2-7; D may match TRBD1 or TRBD2 (5 bases each). The DNA end lines up better with TRBJ2-5; the J call may be wrong. CDR1 and CDR2 from the germline V gene are DFQATT and SNEGSKA (reference sequence). The CDR3 length is 14 residues. The DNA of the CDR3 is TGCAGTTCTGCTAGACCTGGGGCGGGTGAGACCCAGTACTTC. Translating gives CSSARPGAGETQYF.

This chain joins TRBV5-1 and TRBJ2-5; TRBD1 agrees at 8 bases. Germline V gives CDR1 SGHRS, CDR2 YFSETQ. CDR3 size: 15 residues. The junction had 4 bases not matched to a gene; V was cut back by 0 bases and J by 3 bases. The CDR3 DNA follows: TGCGCCAGCAGCTTGGGGACAGGGTATGAAGAGACCCAGTACTTC. Its protein is CASSLGTGYEETQYF.

V and J are TRBV3-1 and TRBJ2-3; D may be TRBD2 (6 bases). V was clipped by 2 bases and J by 4 bases, with 7 bases between them. CDR1 and CDR2 from the germline V gene are LGHDT and YNNKEL (reference sequence). The CDR3 sequence is 13 residues long. Here the CDR3 DNA reads TGTGCCAGCAGCCAATCGGGGGCAGATACGCAGTATTTT. The encoded protein is CASSQSGADTQYF.

The chain carries TRBV28 and TRBJ2-4; tentatively, D is TRBD1 or TRBD2 (5 bases each). V gave up 6 bases and J gave up 10 bases, with 13 bases separating them. The CDR3 contains 12 residues. Germline lookup yields CDR1 MDHEN and CDR2 SYDVKM. The CDR3 sequence: CASSYWGSIQYF. DNA for the CDR3: TGTGCCAGCAGCTACTGGGGGTCTATTCAGTACTTC.

The V call is TRBV6-5, the J call TRBJ1-2, with TRBD1 matching over 7 bases. The ends lost 9 bases at V and 3 bases at J; junction bases unmatched: 7. The CDR3 loop spans 13 amino acids. Per the germline V gene, CDR1 is MNHEY and CDR2 is SVGAGI. The CDR3 nucleotides are TGTGCCAGTCGGGACAGCCTATACTATGGCTACACCTTC. Translated, it gives CASRDSLYYGYTF.

The chain has TRBV5-1 and TRBJ2-5, with TRBD2 matching over 9 bases. In germline, CDR1 is SGHRS, CDR2 YFSETQ. The CDR3 spans 15 residues. Trimming at V came to 6 bases and at J to 3 bases, leaving 9 bases not matched to a gene. The CDR3 sequence is CASKEAGGPEETQYF. Written as DNA, the CDR3 is TGCGCCAGCAAGGAGGCGGGAGGGCCGGAAGAGACCCAGTACTTC.

This clonotype was seen more than once but under ten times. The gene calls are TRBV29-1 and TRBJ1-2; no clear D gene. The V end was cut by 2 bases, the J end by 8 bases, with 15 bases between. Per germline, CDR1 SQVTM and CDR2 ANQGSEA. The CDR3 spans 13 residues. In DNA, the CDR3 is TGCAGCGTTGAAAGCCCCGGAGGGATGGGCTACACCTTC. Protein: CSVESPGGMGYTF.

The chain uses TRBV15 and TRBJ2-3; TRBD1 matches at 9 bases. Germline V lookup: CDR1 LNHNV, CDR2 YYDKDF (reference sequence). CDR3 length equals 16 residues. The V segment lost 0 bases and the J segment 8 bases; nucleotides outside the gene matches: 9. In nucleotides, the CDR3 is TGTGCCACCAGCAGAGATGGGACAGGGATCCAGGGTACGCAGTATTTT. Its translation is CATSRDGTGIQGTQYF. Filled out from reference TRBV15 and TRBJ2-3, the complete variable domain reads DAMVIQNPRYQVTQFGKPVTLSCSQTLNHNVMYWYQQKSSQAPKLLFHYYDKDFNNEADTPDNFQSRRPNTSFCFLDIRSPGLGDTAMYLCATSRDGTGIQGTQYFGPGTRLTVL.

The chain links TRBV20-1 to TRBJ2-3; TRBD2 aligns across 14 bases. Germline V gene lookup returns CDR1 DFQATT and CDR2 SNEGSKA (reference sequence). With 1 base clipped from V and 1 base from J, the junction kept 7 bases outside the gene matches. CDR3 length equals 18 residues. The CDR3 coding sequence is TGCAGTGCTAGAGCGGGACTAGCGGGGGCCGCGCGCACAGATACGCAGTATTTT. Protein sequence: CSARAGLAGAARTDTQYF.

The rearrangement joins TRBV28 to TRBJ2-5, with 8 bases fitting TRBD1. Gene TRBJ2-7 matches the end of the DNA better, so the J call may be wrong. Germline lookup yields CDR1 MDHEN and CDR2 SYDVKM. This CDR3 is 14 amino acids long. In DNA, the CDR3 is TGTGCCAGCAGTTTATTGGGACAGGAGTACGAGCAGTACTTC. Translated, it gives CASSLLGQEYEQYF.

This clonotype was seen more than once but under ten times. The chain uses TRBV2 and TRBJ2-3; no definite D call. The germline CDR1 and CDR2 sequences are SNHLY and FYNNEI. The CDR3 runs to 12 residues. The germline V and J ends were trimmed by 2 bases and 3 bases, with 3 bases remaining between them. DNA for the CDR3: TGTGCCAGCAGTGAAACGACAGATACGCAGTATTTT. It is translated as CASSETTDTQYF. Based on the CDR3 plus reference TRBV2 and TRBJ2-3, the full variable domain is EPEVTQTPSHQVTQMGQEVILRCVPISNHLYFYWYRQILGQKVEFLVSFYNNEISEKSEIFDDQFSVERPDGSNFTLKIRSTKLEDSAMYFCASSETTDTQYFGPGTRLTVL.